One sample yielded the 20 T cell receptor beta chains listed below, sequenced in a study of cytomegalovirus exposure and HLA in healthy donors. The PCR contained 60 Vbeta and 13 Jbeta primers. Data came from immunoSEQ multiplex PCR; TCRdb stores just in-frame clones and leaves some out. Across roughly 80,000 clones, the top ten clones capture roughly an eighth of the sample. The sequenced sample consisted of PBMCs. These TCRs come from a man aged 45-60 years in good health and CMV-seropositive.

The chain combines TRBV9 with TRBJ2-5, with D possibly TRBD2 on 5 matching bases. CDR1 and CDR2 from the germline V gene are SGDLS and YYNGEE. V lost 0 bases, J lost 5 bases, and 11 bases lay in between. The CDR3 is 14 residues long. The CDR3 nucleotides are TGTGCCAGCAGCGTAGCAGAGGGAGCGGAGACCCAGTACTTC. Protein product: CASSVAEGAETQYF.

The chain couples TRBV18 to TRBJ1-1; 8 bases are a match to TRBD1. The CDR3 is 15 amino acids. The V gene's germline CDR1 is KGHSH and CDR2 LQKENI. The V gene end was trimmed by 4 bases and the J gene end by 1 base; junction bases not matched to a gene: 5. As DNA, the CDR3 is TGTGCCAGCTCACGGACAGGGCAACCGAACACTGAAGCTTTCTTT. The encoded protein is CASSRTGQPNTEAFF.

This sequence joins TRBV6-1 and TRBJ2-2; a weak D match, TRBD2 (5 bases). Germline CDR1 reads MNHNS; CDR2 reads SASEGT. Trimming removed 7 bases at V and 2 bases at J, with 14 bases between. The CDR3 runs to 15 residues. This CDR3 reads CASNRAGLNTGELFF. The DNA for the CDR3 is TGTGCCAGCAACCGGGCGGGCCTAAACACCGGGGAGCTGTTTTTT.

This chain links TRBV9 with TRBJ1-6, with no clear D. The CDR3 covers 14 residues. Trimming took off 2 bases at V and 6 bases at J, with 9 bases between the two ends. Germline lookup yields CDR1 SGDLS and CDR2 YYNGEE. In nucleotides, the CDR3 is TGTGCCAGCAGCGTGGGAGTCTCTAATTCACCCCTCCACTTT. Protein: CASSVGVSNSPLHF.

J is TRBJ1-2 and V is TRBV7-8, with 12 bases fitting TRBD1. The CDR3 has 18 residues. Germline assignment: CDR1 SGHVS and CDR2 FQNEAQ. With V trimmed by 1 base and J by 2 bases, 8 bases remained unmatched. CDR3 loop: CASSLGWDRGRTNYGYTF. The CDR3 coding sequence is TGTGCCAGCAGCTTAGGGTGGGACAGGGGGCGGACAAACTATGGCTACACCTTC.

The chain joins TRBV15 to TRBJ1-3; weak D call: TRBD1 (5 bases). The germline V and J ends were trimmed by 5 bases and 3 bases, with 23 bases remaining between them. CDR1 is LNHNV and CDR2 is YYDKDF in the germline V gene (reference sequence). This CDR3 is built from 18 residues. The CDR3 here is CATSLTGGPGGHGNTIYF. The CDR3 coding sequence is TGTGCCACCAGCCTCACCGGGGGTCCCGGGGGTCATGGAAACACCATATATTTT.

The J gene is TRBJ1-5, the V gene TRBV6-5; no clear D. Trimming cost V 0 bases and J 3 bases, with 12 bases left between them. Germline CDR1 reads MNHEY; CDR2 reads SVGAGI. The length of the CDR3 is 16 residues. The DNA for the CDR3 is TGTGCCAGCAGTTACTCGGCGGATTCTCTCAATCAGCCCCAGCATTTT. Encoded protein: CASSYSADSLNQPQHF.

The V and J genes are TRBV6-5 and TRBJ2-7; D remains unclear. The CDR3 is 12 amino acids. V shed 2 bases and J shed 6 bases, with 8 bases lying between them. Germline V gene data show CDR1 as MNHEY and CDR2 as SVGAGI. CDR3 sequence reads: CASSYAGVEQYF. CDR3 bases: TGTGCCAGCAGTTACGCCGGAGTCGAGCAGTACTTC.

The rearrangement joins TRBV9 to TRBJ2-1; possibly TRBD1 for D (6 bases). The ends were cut back, 6 bases at V and 5 bases at J, with 18 bases in the middle. CDR1 and CDR2 from the germline V gene are SGDLS and YYNGEE. The CDR3 totals 15 residues. The CDR3 sequence is CASTLGAGVNNEQFF. The DNA for the CDR3 is TGTGCCAGCACCCTAGGGGCAGGGGTGAACAATGAGCAGTTCTTC.

This rearrangement joins TRBV4-1 to TRBJ1-2; TRBD1 agrees at 8 bases. CDR3 length: 14 residues. V gave up 1 base and J gave up 8 bases; unmatched junction bases: 6. CDR1 and CDR2 from the germline V gene are MGHRA and YSYEKL. CDR3 residues: CASSQVGRGQGYTF. The CDR3 nucleotides are TGCGCCAGCAGCCAAGTGGGCAGGGGGCAAGGCTACACCTTC.

The J gene is TRBJ1-1, the V gene TRBV7-3; D not resolved. This CDR3 has 14 amino acids. The V gene's germline CDR1 is SGHTA and CDR2 FQGTGA. V lost 3 bases and J 2 bases, leaving 10 bases between the germline ends. This chain's CDR3 is CASSLVSTNTEAFF. In nucleotides, the CDR3 is TGTGCCAGCAGCTTGGTTAGTACTAACACTGAAGCTTTCTTT.

The genes are TRBV6-5 and TRBJ2-1; 12 positions agree with TRBD1. The V gene end was trimmed by 0 bases and the J gene end by 10 bases; junction bases not matched to a gene: 7. Germline V gene data show CDR1 as MNHEY and CDR2 as SVGAGI. The CDR3 runs to 16 residues. The CDR3 DNA reads TGTGCCAGCAGTTACTCAGGGACAGGGGGCTTGGAAGAGCAGTTCTTC. Translation gives CASSYSGTGGLEEQFF.

This chain joins TRBV7-6 and TRBJ1-4; tentatively, D is TRBD1 (6 bases). Germline CDR1 is SGHVS and CDR2 is FNYEAQ. Between the trimmed V and J ends, which lost 5 bases and 6 bases, there was a span of 16 bases. The CDR3 has 15 amino acids. The CDR3 region is CASSATGTVDEKLFF. For the CDR3, the DNA is TGTGCCAGCAGCGCCACAGGGACGGTGGATGAAAAACTGTTTTTT.

J is TRBJ2-5 and V is TRBV5-8, with TRBD2 matching over 12 bases. The CDR3 covers 15 residues. Germline CDR1 reads SGHTS; CDR2 reads YDEGEE. V was clipped by 2 bases and J by 3 bases; unmatched bases: 2. Here the CDR3 DNA reads TGTGCCAGCAGCTTAAGACTAGCGGGAGAAGAGACCCAGTACTTC. Encoded protein: CASSLRLAGEETQYF. Variable domain in full (rest from reference TRBV5-8 and TRBJ2-5): EAGVTQSPTHLIKTRGQQATLRCSPISGHTSVYWYQQALGLGLQFLLWYDEGEERNRGNFPPRFSGRQFPNYSSELNVNALELEDSALYLCASSLRLAGEETQYFGPGTRLLVL.

The rearrangement joins TRBV5-1 to TRBJ2-3; D is perhaps TRBD2 (6 bases). Germline CDR1 and CDR2: SGHRS and YFSETQ. The V gene lost 4 bases and the J gene lost 4 bases, with 10 bases spanning the gap. The length of the CDR3 is 13 residues. The CDR3 DNA is TGCGCCAGCAGCCAAGGAGGGGCAGATACGCAGTATTTT. Amino acids: CASSQGGADTQYF.

J is TRBJ1-4 and V is TRBV5-1; D remains ambiguous. CDR1 is SGHRS, CDR2 YFSETQ, per germline. The CDR3 is 14 residues long. V was pared by 0 bases and J by 8 bases, with 11 bases between. CDR3 coding DNA: TGCGCCAGCAGCTTGGAAACGGCCGGGGAAAAACTGTTTTTT. Encoded protein: CASSLETAGEKLFF.

The rearrangement uses TRBV5-1 and TRBJ2-5; 7 nucleotides agree with TRBD1. CDR3 length: 13 amino acids. Germline V gene lookup returns CDR1 SGHRS and CDR2 YFSETQ. Trimming removed 4 bases from V and 11 bases from J; junction bases left unmatched: 11. CDR3 sequence reads: CASSRTGPGEQYF. The CDR3 nucleotides are TGCGCCAGCAGCCGGACAGGCCCCGGGGAGCAGTACTTC. Using reference TRBV5-1 and TRBJ2-5 for the parts outside the CDR3, the full variable domain is KAGVTQTPRYLIKTRGQQVTLSCSPISGHRSVSWYQQTPGQGLQFLFEYFSETQRNKGNFPGRFSGRQFSNSRSEMNVSTLELGDSALYLCASSRTGPGEQYFGPGTRLLVL.

The J gene is TRBJ1-2, the V gene TRBV12-5; 11 bases line up with TRBD1. This CDR3 spans 15 amino acids. CDR1 and CDR2 from the germline V gene are LGHNT and FRNRAP. V was pared by 4 bases and J by 4 bases, with 5 bases of the junction left unmatched. The CDR3 reads CASGSRTGGTYGYTF. The CDR3 DNA follows: TGTGCTAGTGGTTCCCGGACAGGGGGCACCTATGGCTACACCTTC. Drawing the rest from reference TRBV12-5 and TRBJ1-2, the complete variable domain is DARVTQTPRHKVTEMGQEVTMRCQPILGHNTVFWYRQTMMQGLELLAYFRNRAPLDDSGMPKDRFSAEMPDATLATLKIQPSEPRDSAVYFCASGSRTGGTYGYTFGSGTRLTVV.

The chain carries TRBV12-5 and TRBJ2-5, with D uncertain. This CDR3 spans 13 amino acids. Germline values: CDR1 LGHNT, CDR2 FRNRAP. With 5 bases removed from V and 5 bases from J, the gap between germline ends came to 12 bases. The CDR3 loop is CASGVTSRETQYF. The DNA of the CDR3 is TGTGCTAGTGGTGTAACTTCCCGGGAGACCCAGTACTTC.

The chain is built from TRBV28 and TRBJ2-5; 13 nucleotides agree with TRBD2. V was pared by 2 bases and J by 5 bases, with 2 bases of the junction left unmatched. The germline CDR1 and CDR2 sequences are MDHEN and SYDVKM. This CDR3 comprises 15 residues. CDR3 loop: CASSLLTSGGETQYF. The DNA of the CDR3 is TGTGCCAGCAGTTTACTGACTAGCGGGGGGGAGACCCAGTACTTC. The full variable domain, rest sourced from reference TRBV28 and TRBJ2-5, is DVKVTQSSRYLVKRTGEKVFLECVQDMDHENMFWYRQDPGLGLRLIYFSYDVKMKEKGDIPEGYSVSREKKERFSLILESASTNQTSMYLCASSLLTSGGETQYFGPGTRLLVL.